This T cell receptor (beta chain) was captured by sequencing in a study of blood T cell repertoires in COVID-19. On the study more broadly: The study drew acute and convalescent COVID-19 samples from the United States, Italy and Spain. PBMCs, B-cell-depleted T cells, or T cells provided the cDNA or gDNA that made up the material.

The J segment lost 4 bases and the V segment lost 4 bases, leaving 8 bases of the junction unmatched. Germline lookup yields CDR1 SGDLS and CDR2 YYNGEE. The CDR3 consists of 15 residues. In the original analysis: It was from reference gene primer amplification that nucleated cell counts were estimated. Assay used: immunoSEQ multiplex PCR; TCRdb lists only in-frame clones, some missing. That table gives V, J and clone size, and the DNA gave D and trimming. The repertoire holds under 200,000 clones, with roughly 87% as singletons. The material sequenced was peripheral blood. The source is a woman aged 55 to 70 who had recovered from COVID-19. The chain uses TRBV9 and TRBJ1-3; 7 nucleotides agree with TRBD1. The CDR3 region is CASSSGGTAGNTIYF. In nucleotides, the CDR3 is TGTGCCAGCAGCTCAGGAGGGACAGCAGGAAACACCATATATTTT. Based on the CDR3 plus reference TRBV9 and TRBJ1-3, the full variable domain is DSGVTQTPKHLITATGQRVTLRCSPRSGDLSVYWYQQSLDQGLQFLIQYYNGEERAKGNILERFSAQQFPDLHSELNLSSLELGDSALYFCASSSGGTAGNTIYFGEGSWLTVV.